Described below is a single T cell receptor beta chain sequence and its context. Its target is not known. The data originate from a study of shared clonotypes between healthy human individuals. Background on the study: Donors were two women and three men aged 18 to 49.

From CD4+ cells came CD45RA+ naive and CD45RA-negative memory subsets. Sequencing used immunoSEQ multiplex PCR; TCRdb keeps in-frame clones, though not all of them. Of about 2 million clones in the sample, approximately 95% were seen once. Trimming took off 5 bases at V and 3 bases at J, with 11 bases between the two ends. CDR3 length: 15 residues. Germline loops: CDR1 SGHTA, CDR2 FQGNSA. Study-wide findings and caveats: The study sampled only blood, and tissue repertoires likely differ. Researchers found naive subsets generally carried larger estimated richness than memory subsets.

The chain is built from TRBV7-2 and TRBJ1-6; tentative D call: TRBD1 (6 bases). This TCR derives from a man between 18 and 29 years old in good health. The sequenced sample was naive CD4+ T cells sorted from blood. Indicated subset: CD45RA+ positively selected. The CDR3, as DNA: TGTGCCAGCAGCCAAGCAGGGGACTATAATTCACCCCTCCACTTT. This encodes CASSQAGDYNSPLHF.